This T cell receptor beta chain derives from a study of low-dose radiotherapy and immunotherapy resistance in tumors. The CDR3 is 15 residues long. With 6 bases removed from V and 2 bases from J, the gap between germline ends came to 14 bases. Per the germline V gene, CDR1 is MDHEN and CDR2 is SYDVKM. cDNA synthesis used a TRAV/TRBV-specific primer set for both chains. The PCR that amplified TCRs ran for about 20 cycles, relying on a constant-region primer and a V-primer adapter. TCRdb re-derived calls from the reads in MiXCR, one entry per CDR3 protein. The sample carries about 6,200 distinct CDR3 sequences, roughly four fifths recorded once. This clonotype was detected a few times.

The origin of this receptor is a human donor with advanced metastatic prostate, ovarian, gallbladder or colorectal cancer (not recorded which). This table probably holds off-target reads from a library built for another chain. The genes are TRBV28 and TRBJ1-5, with a tentative D call TRBD1 (6 bases). For the CDR3, the DNA is TGTGCCAGCAGAGGTGCAGGGGATGGCAATCAGCCCCAGCATTTT. It specifies CASRGAGDGNQPQHF.